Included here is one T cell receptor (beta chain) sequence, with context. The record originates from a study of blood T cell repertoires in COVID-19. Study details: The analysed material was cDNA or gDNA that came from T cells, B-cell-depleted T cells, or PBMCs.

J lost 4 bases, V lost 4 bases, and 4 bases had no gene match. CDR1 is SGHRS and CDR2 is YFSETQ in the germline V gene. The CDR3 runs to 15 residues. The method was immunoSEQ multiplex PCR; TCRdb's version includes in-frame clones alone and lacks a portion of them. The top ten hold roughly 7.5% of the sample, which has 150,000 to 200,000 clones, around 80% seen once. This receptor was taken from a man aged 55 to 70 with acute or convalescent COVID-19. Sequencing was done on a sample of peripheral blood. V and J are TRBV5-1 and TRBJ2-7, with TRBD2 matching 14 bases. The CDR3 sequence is CASSPWTSGGYEQYF. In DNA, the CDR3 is TGCGCCAGCAGCCCGTGGACTAGCGGGGGGTACGAGCAGTACTTC.